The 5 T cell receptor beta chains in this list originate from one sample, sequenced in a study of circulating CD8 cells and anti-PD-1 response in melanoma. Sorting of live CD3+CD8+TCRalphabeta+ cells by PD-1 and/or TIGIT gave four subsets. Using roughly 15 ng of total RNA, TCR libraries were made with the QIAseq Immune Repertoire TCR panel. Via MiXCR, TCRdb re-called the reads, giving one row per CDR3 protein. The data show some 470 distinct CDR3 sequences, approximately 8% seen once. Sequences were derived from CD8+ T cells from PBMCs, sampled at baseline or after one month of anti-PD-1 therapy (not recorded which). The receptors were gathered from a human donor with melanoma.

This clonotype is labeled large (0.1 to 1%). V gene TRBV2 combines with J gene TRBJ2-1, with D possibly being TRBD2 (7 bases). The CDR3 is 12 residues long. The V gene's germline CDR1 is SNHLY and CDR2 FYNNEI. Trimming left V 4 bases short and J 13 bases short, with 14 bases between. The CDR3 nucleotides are TGTGCCAGCAGTGCAAGAGGGGGGGCACAGTTCTTC. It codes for CASSARGGAQFF.

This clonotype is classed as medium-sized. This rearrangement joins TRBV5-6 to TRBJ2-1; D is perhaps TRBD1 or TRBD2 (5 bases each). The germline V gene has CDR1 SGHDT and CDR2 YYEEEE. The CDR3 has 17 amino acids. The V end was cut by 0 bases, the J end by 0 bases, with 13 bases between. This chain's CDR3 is CASSLVGGPSSYNEQFF. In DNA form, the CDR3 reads TGTGCCAGCAGCTTGGTTGGGGGACCGAGCTCCTACAATGAGCAGTTCTTC.

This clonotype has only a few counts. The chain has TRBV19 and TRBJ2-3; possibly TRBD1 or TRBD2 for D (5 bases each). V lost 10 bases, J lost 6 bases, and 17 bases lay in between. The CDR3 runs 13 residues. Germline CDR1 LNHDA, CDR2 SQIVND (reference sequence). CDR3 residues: CATRAEGPDTQYF. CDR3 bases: TGTGCCACACGGGCAGAGGGGCCGGATACGCAGTATTTT.

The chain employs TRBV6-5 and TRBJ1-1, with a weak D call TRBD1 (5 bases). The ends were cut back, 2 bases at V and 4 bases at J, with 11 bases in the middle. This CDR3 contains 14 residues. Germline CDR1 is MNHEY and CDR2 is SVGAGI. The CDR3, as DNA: TGTGCCAGCAGTTACCGGGGGGGAGGCACTGAAGCTTTCTTT. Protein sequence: CASSYRGGGTEAFF.

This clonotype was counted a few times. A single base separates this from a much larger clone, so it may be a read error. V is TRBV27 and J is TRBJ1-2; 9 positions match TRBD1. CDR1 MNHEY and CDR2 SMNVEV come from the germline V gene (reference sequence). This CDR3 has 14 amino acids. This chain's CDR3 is CASRVQGANYGDTF. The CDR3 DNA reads TGTGCCAGCAGAGTACAGGGGGCTAACTATGGCGACACCTTC.